Listed below are T cell receptor beta chains from one sample, sequenced in a study of cytomegalovirus exposure and HLA in healthy donors. Libraries were prepared by immunoSEQ multiplex PCR; TCRdb keeps only in-frame clonotypes and omits some of them. Of more than 150,000 clones listed, 80% are singletons. The specimen was PBMCs. The receptors originated from a boy younger than 18 in good health and CMV-seronegative. Both conserved end residues are part of each CDR3. D genes are given only for firm matches. Clone size is not always given. Where it is, it says once, few, many or a class for expanded clones.

>TRBD2|TRBV5-4|TRBJ2-3|NA
CASSFPGRPPTDTQYF
TGTGCCAGCAGCTTTCCCGGGAGGCCCCCCACAGATACGCAGTATTTT
>NA|TRBV5-1|TRBJ1-4|NA
CASSLAVKTVF
TGCGCCAGCAGCTTGGCCGTGAAAACTGTTTTT
>TRBD1|TRBV7-2|TRBJ1-2|NA
CAGSLAGQGRSGYTF
TGTGCCGGCAGCTTAGCCGGACAGGGTCGCTCTGGCTACACCTTC
>NA|TRBV9|TRBJ1-2|NA
CASSSGYGYTF
TGTGCCAGCAGCTCCGGCTATGGCTACACCTTC
>TRBD1|TRBV19|TRBJ1-5|NA
CASARTGERYSNQPQHF
TGTGCCAGTGCGCGGACAGGGGAGAGGTATAGCAATCAGCCCCAGCATTTT
>NA|TRBV4-1|TRBJ1-5|NA
CASSPMVAPSNQPQHF
TGCGCCAGCAGCCCAATGGTAGCCCCAAGCAATCAGCCCCAGCATTTT
>NA|TRBV9|TRBJ1-2|NA
CASSPGGNVYGYTF
TGTGCCAGCAGCCCCGGAGGGAACGTCTATGGCTACACCTTC
>NA|TRBV7-8|TRBJ1-1|NA
CASSLVSDWTEAFF
TGTGCCAGCAGCTTAGTTTCGGACTGGACTGAAGCTTTCTTT
>NA|TRBV28|TRBJ1-6|NA
CASRAGTTNSPLHF
TGTGCCAGCAGGGCCGGGACAACTAATTCACCCCTCCACTTT
>TRBD1|TRBV27|TRBJ1-1|NA
CASSYSGTAGTEAFF
TGTGCCAGCAGTTACTCTGGGACAGCTGGCACTGAAGCTTTCTTT
>NA|TRBV2|TRBJ1-1|few
CASSDGVNTEAFF
TGTGCCAGCAGTGATGGAGTGAACACTGAAGCTTTCTTT
>NA|TRBV4-2|TRBJ2-1|NA
CASSQKLGGFSYNEQFF
TGTGCCAGCAGCCAAAAGTTAGGAGGCTTTTCCTACAATGAGCAGTTCTTC
>TRBD2|TRBV7-2|TRBJ2-1|NA
CASSLVGGGSYNEQFF
TGTGCCAGCAGCTTAGTTGGCGGGGGCTCCTACAATGAGCAGTTCTTC
>TRBD1|TRBV7-3|TRBJ2-1|NA
CASSPTGTVSYNEQFF
TGTGCCAGCAGTCCAACCGGGACAGTCTCCTACAATGAGCAGTTCTTC
>TRBD1|TRBV7-9|TRBJ2-7|NA
CASSRSTLEQGVSPYEQYF
TGTGCCAGCAGCCGAAGTACGCTCGAACAGGGGGTTAGTCCCTACGAGCAGTACTTC
>TRBD1|TRBV19|TRBJ1-5|NA
CASSMDRHGAQPQHF
TGTGCCAGTAGTATGGACAGGCATGGGGCTCAGCCCCAGCATTTT
>NA|TRBV15|TRBJ1-3|NA
CATSRDAYSGNTIYF
TGTGCCACCAGCAGAGACGCCTATTCTGGAAACACCATATATTTT
>TRBD2|TRBV18|TRBJ2-7|few
CASSPEGRDPYEQYF
TGTGCCAGCTCACCGGAGGGGAGGGACCCCTACGAGCAGTACTTC
>TRBD1|TRBV7-9|TRBJ1-3|NA
CASSSSRQGYSGNTIYF
TGTGCCAGCAGCTCGTCTCGACAGGGCTACTCTGGAAACACCATATATTTT
>TRBD2|TRBV6-6|TRBJ2-7|NA
CASSYSTSAYEQYF
TGTGCCAGCAGTTACTCGACTAGCGCCTACGAGCAGTACTTC
>NA|TRBV7-9|TRBJ1-2|few
CASSLDRENYGYTF
TGTGCCAGCAGCTTAGACAGGGAGAACTATGGCTACACCTTC
>TRBD1|TRBV7-3|TRBJ2-3|NA
CASRNRGLDTDTQYF
TGTGCCAGCAGAAACAGGGGGCTTGACACAGATACGCAGTATTTT
>NA|TRBV6-5|TRBJ1-1|once
CASSVETGLTEAFF
TGTGCCAGCAGTGTAGAGACAGGCCTCACTGAAGCTTTCTTT
>NA|TRBV6-1|TRBJ2-4|NA
CASFRGGLNIQYF
TGTGCCAGCTTTAGGGGGGGGCTCAACATTCAGTACTTC
>NA|TRBV9|TRBJ1-5|NA
CASSGGATNQPQHF
TGTGCCAGCAGCGGGGGAGCTACAAATCAGCCCCAGCATTTT
>TRBD2|TRBV4-1|TRBJ2-7|NA
CASSQGLADTHEQYF
TGCGCCAGCAGCCAGGGACTAGCAGATACCCACGAGCAGTACTTC
>NA|TRBV7-3|TRBJ2-7|few
CASSFGGEQYF
TGTGCCAGCAGCTTTGGAGGGGAGCAGTACTTC
>TRBD2|TRBV6-1|TRBJ2-5|NA
CASSGTSGGAETQYF
TGTGCCAGCAGTGGGACTAGCGGGGGGGCGGAGACCCAGTACTTC
>TRBD1|TRBV7-6|TRBJ1-2|NA
CASSLGENRGRRFNYGYTF
TGTGCCAGCAGCTTAGGGGAGAACAGGGGGCGGCGATTTAACTATGGCTACACCTTC
>NA|TRBV6-6|TRBJ1-1|NA
CASSYSTWELNTEAFF
TGTGCCAGCAGTTACTCTACGTGGGAGCTGAACACTGAAGCTTTCTTT
>NA|TRBV27|TRBJ2-3|NA
CATRETGADTQYF
TGTGCCACCCGAGAGACCGGGGCAGATACGCAGTATTTT
>NA|TRBV19|TRBJ2-7|few
CASSPAGYEQYF
TGTGCCAGTAGTCCTGCGGGCTACGAGCAGTACTTC
>TRBD2|TRBV19|TRBJ2-7|NA
CASSRASGALWEQYF
TGTGCCAGTAGTAGAGCTAGCGGGGCCCTTTGGGAGCAGTACTTC
>NA|TRBV19|TRBJ2-7|few
CASSTGDGTYEQYF
TGTGCCAGTAGTACGGGGGACGGAACCTACGAGCAGTACTTC
>TRBD2|TRBV7-8|TRBJ2-2|NA
CASSTSGATTGELFF
TGTGCCAGCAGCACTAGCGGGGCGACCACCGGGGAGCTGTTTTTT
>NA|TRBV30|TRBJ1-2|NA
CAWSVHPRQVYGYTF
TGTGCCTGGAGTGTACATCCGAGACAAGTCTATGGCTACACCTTC
>NA|TRBV9|TRBJ1-6|NA
CASSLSAASSYNSPLHF
TGTGCCAGCAGCCTTTCGGCGGCGAGCTCCTATAATTCACCCCTCCACTTT
>NA|TRBV5-4|TRBJ1-2|NA
CASSLGSPGDGSSYGYTF
TGTGCCAGCAGCCTAGGGTCCCCGGGGGACGGTAGCTCCTATGGCTACACCTTC
>NA|TRBV30|TRBJ1-1|NA
CARPNTEAFF
TGTGCGCGGCCCAACACTGAAGCTTTCTTT
>NA|TRBV11-2|TRBJ2-1|NA
CASSLRPGSSNEQFF
TGTGCCAGCAGCCTTCGACCGGGGTCCTCCAATGAGCAGTTCTTC
>NA|TRBV7-9|TRBJ1-4|NA
CASSLSPDEELFF
TGTGCCAGCAGCTTATCCCCTGATGAGGAACTGTTTTTT
>NA|TRBV5-1|TRBJ2-7|NA
CASSPGDGYEQYF
TGCGCCAGCAGCCCGGGGGACGGCTACGAGCAGTACTTC
>TRBD2|TRBV7-2|TRBJ2-1|once
CASSLVAGGPNEQFF
TGTGCCAGCAGCTTAGTGGCGGGAGGTCCCAATGAGCAGTTCTTC
>TRBD1|TRBV4-1|TRBJ2-7|NA
CASSQGINRDRGAYEQYF
TGCGCCAGCAGCCAAGGAATTAACCGGGACAGGGGCGCCTACGAGCAGTACTTC
>TRBD1|TRBV29-1|TRBJ2-1|NA
CSVDSQGAYNEQFF
TGCAGCGTTGATAGCCAGGGGGCCTACAATGAGCAGTTCTTC
>NA|TRBV9|TRBJ2-1|NA
CASSTAGGYNEQFF
TGTGCCAGCAGCACGGCGGGCGGCTACAATGAGCAGTTCTTC
>NA|TRBV4-3|TRBJ1-2|NA
CASSQGSGTLNYGYTF
TGCGCCAGCAGCCAAGGCTCCGGGACATTAAACTATGGCTACACCTTC
>TRBD2|TRBV7-9|TRBJ2-1|NA
CASSRRGGEGYNEQFF
TGTGCCAGCAGCCGACGCGGGGGTGAGGGGTACAATGAGCAGTTCTTC
>NA|TRBV9|TRBJ1-2|NA
CASSVQEDHGYTF
TGTGCCAGCAGCGTACAGGAGGACCATGGCTACACCTTC
>NA|TRBV6-6|TRBJ1-2|NA
CASSLARENYGYTF
TGTGCCAGCTCCCTCGCCAGGGAAAACTATGGCTACACCTTC
>NA|TRBV4-1|TRBJ1-2|NA
CASSQAGWGLYGYTF
TGCGCCAGCAGCCAGGCAGGTTGGGGCCTTTATGGCTACACCTTC
>NA|TRBV6-5|TRBJ2-1|NA
CASSASSYNEQFF
TGTGCCAGCAGTGCCAGCTCCTACAATGAGCAGTTCTTC
>TRBD1|TRBV5-6|TRBJ1-6|NA
CASSLDRDNSPLHF
TGTGCCAGCAGCCTAGACAGGGACAATTCACCCCTCCACTTT
>NA|TRBV11-3|TRBJ1-4|NA
CASSLGQGVKEKLFF
TGTGCCAGCAGCTTAGGTCAGGGCGTAAAAGAAAAACTGTTTTTT